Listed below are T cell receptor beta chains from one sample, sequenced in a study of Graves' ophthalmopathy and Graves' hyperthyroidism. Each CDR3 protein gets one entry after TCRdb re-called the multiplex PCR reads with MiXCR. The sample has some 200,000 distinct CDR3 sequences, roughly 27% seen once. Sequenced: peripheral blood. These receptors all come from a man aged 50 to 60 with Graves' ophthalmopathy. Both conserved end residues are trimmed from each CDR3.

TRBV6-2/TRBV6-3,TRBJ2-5,ASSYQPPGLDRETQY
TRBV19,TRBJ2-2,ASSTILADNTGEPF
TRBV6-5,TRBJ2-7,ASSSERTPYEQY
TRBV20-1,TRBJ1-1,SAYSGGEAF
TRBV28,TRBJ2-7,ASSKRQGSQY
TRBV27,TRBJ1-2,ASSLSTTGVAHGYT
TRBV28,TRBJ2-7,ASSLPSGGYEQY
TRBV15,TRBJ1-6,ATSRGRGNSPLH
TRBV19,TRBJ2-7,ASSIDPSRTYEQY
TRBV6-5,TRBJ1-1,ASSKARAATNTEAF
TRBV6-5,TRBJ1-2,ASSYPQGVDGYT
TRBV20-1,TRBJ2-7,SARPQGGGFYEQY
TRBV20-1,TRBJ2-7,SARRTGFYEQY